Presented here are 32 T cell receptor beta chains from one specimen sequenced in a study of beta chain features in type 1 diabetes. The study reverse transcribed the entire isolated RNA, so it sequenced expressed TCRB transcripts. TCRdb keeps only in-frame clones here, not all; method: immunoSEQ multiplex PCR. The sample lists under 400,000 clones, over 9.5% occurring once. The sequencing sample was made of naive CD4+ T cells from blood. The receptors shown here come from a man aged 18 to 35 in good health.

This clone turned up a few times. The CDR3 DNA is TGTGCCAGCAGCACTCGGACAGGCCTCGTCGGGGAGCTGTTTTTT. It yields the protein CASSTRTGLVGELFF. The J gene is TRBJ2-2, the V gene TRBV7-6; 7 bases are a match to TRBD1. V was pared by 5 bases and J by 7 bases, with 10 bases of the junction left unmatched. The CDR3 has 15 amino acids. From germline, CDR1 is SGHVS and CDR2 FNYEAQ.

The rearrangement joins TRBV6-5 to TRBJ1-1; D gene unclear. Trimming pared 4 bases from V and 0 bases from J, leaving 3 bases between. Germline CDR1 MNHEY, CDR2 SVGAGI. CDR3 length: 12 amino acids. This CDR3 reads CASSSVNTEAFF. As DNA, the CDR3 is TGTGCCAGCAGTTCAGTGAACACTGAAGCTTTCTTT.

The V gene is TRBV18, the J gene TRBJ1-3; perhaps TRBD1 as D (6 bases). CDR1 is KGHSH, CDR2 LQKENI, per germline. V lost 3 bases and J 0 bases, leaving 12 bases between the germline ends. This CDR3 spans 16 amino acids. Here the CDR3 DNA reads TGTGCCAGCTCACCCAGGACAGACAACTCTGGAAACACCATATATTTT. It yields the protein CASSPRTDNSGNTIYF. The full variable domain, its missing parts supplied by reference TRBV18 and TRBJ1-3, is NAGVMQNPRHLVRRRGQEARLRCSPMKGHSHVYWYRQLPEEGLKFMVYLQKENIIDESGMPKERFSAEFPKEGPSILRIQQVVRGDSAAYFCASSPRTDNSGNTIYFGEGSWLTVV.

V gene TRBV6-5 combines with J gene TRBJ1-2, with a weak D call TRBD1 (6 bases). From germline, CDR1 is MNHEY and CDR2 SVGAGI. Trimming stripped 6 bases from V and 4 bases from J, with 9 bases between. This CDR3 comprises 12 residues. Here the CDR3 reads CASRRDIYGYTF. CDR3 in DNA: TGTGCCAGCAGGAGGGACATCTATGGCTACACCTTC.

This chain links TRBV30 with TRBJ2-6; D is possibly TRBD2 (7 bases). Trimming stripped 0 bases from V and 2 bases from J, with 17 bases between. Germline assignment: CDR1 GTSNPN and CDR2 SVGIG (reference sequence). The CDR3 extends over 18 amino acids. DNA for the CDR3: TGTGCCTGGAGTGTACGATTTCGGCGGGGGCCTGGGGCCAACGTCCTGACTTTC. The encoded protein is CAWSVRFRRGPGANVLTF.

In its sample, this clone was seen a few times. The chain has TRBV7-2 and TRBJ2-1; TRBD2 is a possible D gene (6 bases). The germline gives CDR1 SGHTA, CDR2 FQGNSA. CDR3 length: 18 amino acids. V lost 6 bases to trimming and J lost 0 bases, with 21 bases between them. The CDR3 spells CASRSPGQRGNSYNEQFF. The CDR3 coding sequence is TGTGCCAGCAGGTCCCCTGGCCAACGGGGGAACTCCTACAATGAGCAGTTCTTC.

This clone was seen only a few times. The V and J genes are TRBV5-1 and TRBJ1-2; 7 positions agree with TRBD1. The CDR3 has 14 residues. Germline CDR1 reads SGHRS; CDR2 reads YFSETQ. V was clipped by 7 bases and J by 4 bases; unmatched bases: 10. CDR3 sequence (DNA): TGCGCCAGCTCGCCTACAGGGGAAATCTATGGCTACACCTTC. As protein: CASSPTGEIYGYTF.

The chain is built from TRBV28 and TRBJ2-7; 7 nucleotides agree with TRBD1. The CDR3 spans 15 residues. Germline trimming cut 6 bases from V and 0 bases from J; bases unmatched to any gene: 8. Germline CDR1 and CDR2: MDHEN and SYDVKM. The CDR3 loop reads CASRRRAGGSYEQYF. In DNA, the CDR3 is TGTGCCAGCAGACGTCGGGCAGGGGGCTCCTACGAGCAGTACTTC.

This clone was detected a few times. V usage is TRBV7-9 and J usage is TRBJ2-2; a weak D match, TRBD1 (5 bases). CDR3 length equals 15 residues. Germline CDR1 is SEHNR and CDR2 is FQNEAQ (reference sequence). Trimming took off 3 bases at V and 0 bases at J, with 8 bases between the two ends. CDR3 protein: CASSFSGPNTGELFF. The CDR3 DNA is TGTGCCAGCAGCTTTTCAGGGCCGAACACCGGGGAGCTGTTTTTT.

This clone came up a few times. The chain couples TRBV28 to TRBJ1-3; D is unclear. This CDR3 is built from 14 residues. CDR1 is MDHEN, CDR2 SYDVKM, per germline. Trimming pared 5 bases from V and 7 bases from J, leaving 15 bases between. The CDR3 region has the DNA TGTGCCAGCAGTCCCGGGAGCCTGGGGAACACCATATATTTT. It codes for CASSPGSLGNTIYF.

The chain has TRBV5-4 and TRBJ2-1; 11 bases are shared with TRBD2. Losses at the gene ends were 1 base for V and 6 bases for J; bases not matched to a gene: 9. CDR1 is SGHNT and CDR2 is YYREEE in the germline V gene (reference sequence). The CDR3 extends over 17 amino acids. CDR3 in DNA: TGTGCCAGCAGCTTGAGACTGACTAGCGGGATTCCCAATGAGCAGTTCTTC. Its translation: CASSLRLTSGIPNEQFF.

This clone has just a few counts. The chain couples TRBV7-2 to TRBJ2-5, with D perhaps matching TRBD2 (5 bases). This CDR3 is built from 15 residues. Germline CDR1 is SGHTA and CDR2 is FQGNSA. The V and J ends lost 0 bases and 2 bases respectively, with 10 bases between them. The CDR3 bases are TGTGCCAGCAGCTTAGCTCGCCCGGGGCAAGAGACCCAGTACTTC. It codes for CASSLARPGQETQYF. Complete variable domain (other parts from reference TRBV7-2 and TRBJ2-5): GAGVSQSPSNKVTEKGKDVELRCDPISGHTALYWYRQSLGQGLEFLIYFQGNSAPDKSGLPSDRFSAERTGGSVSTLTIQRTQQEDSAVYLCASSLARPGQETQYFGPGTRLLVL.

A few counts support this clone. This chain links TRBV4-2 with TRBJ2-7; D unclear. Germline V CDR1 and CDR2: LGHNA, YNFKEQ. The germline V and J ends were trimmed by 2 bases and 5 bases, with 13 bases remaining between them. CDR3 size: 14 residues. Here the CDR3 reads CASSQNKVRNEQYF. CDR3 DNA sequence: TGTGCCAGCAGCCAAAATAAAGTCAGGAACGAGCAGTACTTC.

This clone has just a few counts. The chain is built from TRBV6-6 and TRBJ1-6; possible D gene TRBD1, 5 bases. The CDR3 is 14 amino acids. V was shortened by 2 bases and J by 7 bases, with 9 bases between the two germline ends. Germline values: CDR1 MNHNY, CDR2 SVGAGI (reference sequence). CDR3 residues: CASSYQQDNSPLHF. The CDR3 nucleotides read TGTGCCAGCAGTTACCAACAGGACAATTCACCCCTCCACTTT.

This rearrangement joins TRBV5-4 to TRBJ1-1; 8 bases fit TRBD1. CDR1 is SGHNT, CDR2 YYREEE, per germline (reference sequence). The junction had 9 bases not matched to a gene; V was cut back by 4 bases and J by 4 bases. CDR3 length: 15 residues. CDR3 coding DNA: TGTGCCAGCAGCCCCGGACAGGGACCGAGCACTGAAGCTTTCTTT. The encoded protein is CASSPGQGPSTEAFF.

This clone appeared a few times. J is TRBJ2-5 and V is TRBV7-2, with D unresolved. Trimming took off 1 base at V and 1 base at J, with 4 bases between the two ends. CDR1 and CDR2 from the germline V gene are SGHTA and FQGNSA. The length of the CDR3 is 13 residues. As DNA, the CDR3 is TGTGCCAGCAGCTTAGGCAGCCAAGAGACCCAGTACTTC. The encoded protein is CASSLGSQETQYF.

This clone was seen more than once but under ten times. The V gene is TRBV6-5, the J gene TRBJ1-5, with a possible D match to TRBD1 (5 bases). Germline V gives CDR1 MNHEY, CDR2 SVGAGI. This CDR3 has 13 amino acids. The chain's CDR3 is CTAGGARNQPQHF. Written as DNA, the CDR3 is TGTACAGCGGGAGGGGCCCGCAATCAGCCCCAGCATTTT.

This clone has a handful of counts. This chain connects TRBV5-1 to TRBJ1-1; TRBD1 matches 8 bases. Germline V lookup: CDR1 SGHRS, CDR2 YFSETQ. This CDR3 spans 14 amino acids. Germline trimming cut 4 bases from V and 1 base from J; bases unmatched to any gene: 3. DNA for the CDR3: TGCGCCAGCAGCCCGACAGGGGAGAACACTGAAGCTTTCTTT. This translates into CASSPTGENTEAFF.

This clone showed up just a few times. V gene TRBV19 combines with J gene TRBJ2-7, with D possibly matching TRBD2 (6 bases). CDR1 LNHDA and CDR2 SQIVND come from the germline V gene (reference sequence). Deletions cut 3 bases from V and 0 bases from J, with 9 bases between. This CDR3 region has 14 residues. CDR3 protein: CASSILASSYEQYF. The CDR3 bases are TGTGCCAGTAGTATCCTAGCGAGCTCCTACGAGCAGTACTTC.

The table lists this clone with a few counts. The rearrangement joins TRBV18 to TRBJ2-7; 7 bases align to TRBD1. The V gene end was trimmed by 5 bases and the J gene end by 1 base; junction bases not matched to a gene: 14. The germline V gene has CDR1 KGHSH and CDR2 LQKENI. The CDR3 has 17 amino acids. CDR3 DNA: TGTGCCAGCTCAACTCAGGGGTCCGGGACAGTATCCTACGAGCAGTACTTC. Protein product: CASSTQGSGTVSYEQYF. Together with reference TRBV18 and TRBJ2-7, the CDR3 gives the full variable domain: NAGVMQNPRHLVRRRGQEARLRCSPMKGHSHVYWYRQLPEEGLKFMVYLQKENIIDESGMPKERFSAEFPKEGPSILRIQQVVRGDSAAYFCASSTQGSGTVSYEQYFGPGTRLTVT.

The table lists this clone with a few counts. This chain connects TRBV19 to TRBJ2-3, with 9 nucleotides matching TRBD1. This CDR3 region has 15 residues. From germline, CDR1 is LNHDA and CDR2 SQIVND (reference sequence). Trimming removed 5 bases from V and 2 bases from J; junction bases left unmatched: 5. CDR3 DNA sequence: TGTGCCAGTAGTCCAAGGACAGGGGTCACAGATACGCAGTATTTT. Its translation is CASSPRTGVTDTQYF. Full variable domain (rest looked up from reference TRBV19 and TRBJ2-3): DGGITQSPKYLFRKEGQNVTLSCEQNLNHDAMYWYRQDPGQGLRLIYYSQIVNDFQKGDIAEGYSVSREKKESFPLTVTSAQKNPTAFYLCASSPRTGVTDTQYFGPGTRLTVL.

This clone turned up a few times. The rearrangement links TRBV18 to TRBJ2-5; D perhaps matches TRBD2 (6 bases). Germline V CDR1 and CDR2: KGHSH, LQKENI. V was pared by 3 bases and J by 4 bases, with 12 bases between. The CDR3 runs 14 residues. CDR3 in amino acids: CASSPRGRGETQYF. The CDR3 DNA reads as TGTGCCAGCTCACCGCGGGGACGAGGAGAGACCCAGTACTTC.

CDR3 in amino acids: CASSDTEAQPQHF. In nucleotides, the CDR3 is TGTGCCAGCAGTGATACGGAAGCGCAGCCCCAGCATTTT. The chain combines TRBV6-1 with TRBJ1-5; no definite D call. The CDR3 contains 13 residues. CDR1 and CDR2 (germline): MNHNS, SASEGT. The ends were cut back, 3 bases at V and 7 bases at J, with 10 bases in the middle.

About this clone: The junction departs from germline at one end; a sequencing error may be responsible. The chain uses TRBV7-2 and TRBJ2-7, with unresolved D. The CDR3 contains 13 residues. The germline gives CDR1 SGHTA, CDR2 FQGNSA. Here the CDR3 DNA reads TGTGCCAGCAACTTAAACAGAGCCGATGAGCAGTACTTC. It encodes CASNLNRADEQYF. Filled out from reference TRBV7-2 and TRBJ2-7, the complete variable domain reads GAGVSQSPSNKVTEKGKDVELRCDPISGHTALYWYRQSLGQGLEFLIYFQGNSAPDKSGLPSDRFSAERTGGSVSTLTIQRTQQEDSAVYLCASNLNRADEQYFGPGTRLTVT.

Here the CDR3 DNA reads TGTGCCAGCATCCCGAACAGGGTAACCTACGAGCAGTACTTC. Its translation is CASIPNRVTYEQYF. The gene calls are TRBV27 and TRBJ2-7; tentative D call: TRBD1 (6 bases). The germline V and J ends were trimmed by 7 bases and 2 bases, with 15 bases remaining between them. This CDR3 is built from 14 residues. Germline values: CDR1 MNHEY, CDR2 SMNVEV (reference sequence).

This clone has only a few counts. The chain employs TRBV27 and TRBJ1-6, with D perhaps TRBD1 (5 bases). The V end was cut by 5 bases, the J end by 7 bases, with 15 bases between. Germline CDR1 MNHEY, CDR2 SMNVEV (reference sequence). The CDR3 runs to 15 residues. CDR3 bases: TGTGCCAGCAGTCCAAACAGCGGGGGGAATTCACCCCTCCACTTT. The encoded protein is CASSPNSGGNSPLHF.

This clone was picked up a small number of times. V gene TRBV7-3 combines with J gene TRBJ2-1, with TRBD2 matching over 16 bases. Unmatched junction bases numbered 9, after V lost 3 bases and J lost 10 bases. CDR1 and CDR2 (germline): SGHTA, FQGTGA. This CDR3 spans 17 amino acids. In DNA, the CDR3 is TGTGCCAGCAGCTTCACCTCCGGGACTAGCGGGAGGGGAGAGCAGTTCTTC. Protein product: CASSFTSGTSGRGEQFF.

This chain uses TRBV9 with TRBJ2-3; possibly TRBD2 for D (5 bases). Trimming took 4 bases from V and 7 from J, leaving 19 bases between them. This CDR3 has 15 residues. Germline CDR1 SGDLS, CDR2 YYNGEE. Written as DNA, the CDR3 is TGTGCCAGCAGCCTGGACTCCTACCCTGGGAATACGCAGTATTTT. Translating gives CASSLDSYPGNTQYF.

This clone turned up a few times. This chain joins TRBV7-6 and TRBJ1-6; 7 positions agree with TRBD1. The ends lost 1 base at V and 7 bases at J; junction bases unmatched: 10. CDR1 SGHVS and CDR2 FNYEAQ come from the germline V gene. The CDR3 has 17 amino acids. CDR3 coding DNA: TGTGCCAGCAGCTTAGGCAGGTGGGGACAGCGGAATTCACCCCTCCACTTT. Its protein is CASSLGRWGQRNSPLHF.

This clone showed up just a few times. The chain combines TRBV4-2 with TRBJ1-2; 9 bases agree with TRBD1. With V trimmed by 3 bases and J by 4 bases, 12 bases remained unmatched. Germline assignment: CDR1 LGHNA and CDR2 YNFKEQ. CDR3 length equals 17 residues. The CDR3 loop reads CASSQLDRGASSYGYTF. The CDR3 nucleotides are TGTGCCAGCAGCCAGTTGGACAGGGGTGCTAGCAGCTATGGCTACACCTTC.

The chain is built from TRBV18 and TRBJ2-1, with TRBD1 matching 7 bases. This CDR3 spans 14 amino acids. Unmatched junction bases numbered 17, after V lost 6 bases and J lost 15 bases. Germline V gene data show CDR1 as KGHSH and CDR2 as LQKENI. CDR3 amino acids: CASSQPGTVPSLFF. Written as DNA, the CDR3 is TGTGCCAGCTCCCAGCCCGGGACAGTGCCGAGTCTGTTCTTC.

This clone turned up a few times. The V gene is TRBV19, the J gene TRBJ2-5; 7 nucleotides align to TRBD2. The length of the CDR3 is 14 residues. The trim removed 1 base at V and 2 bases at J, leaving 1 base unmatched. The germline gives CDR1 LNHDA, CDR2 SQIVND (reference sequence). The CDR3 sequence is CASSIARGQETQYF. CDR3 nucleotide sequence: TGTGCCAGTAGTATAGCGCGGGGGCAAGAGACCCAGTACTTC. The full variable domain, with the rest looked up from reference TRBV19 and TRBJ2-5, is DGGITQSPKYLFRKEGQNVTLSCEQNLNHDAMYWYRQDPGQGLRLIYYSQIVNDFQKGDIAEGYSVSREKKESFPLTVTSAQKNPTAFYLCASSIARGQETQYFGPGTRLLVL.